The following is a T cell receptor beta chain sequence with its context. Germline V gene sequence: CDR1 MNHEY, CDR2 SMNVEV (reference sequence). V lost 6 bases to trimming and J lost 5 bases; unmatched junction nucleotides: 11. CDR3 size: 15 residues. The data stem from a study of blood T cell repertoires in COVID-19. Sequencing used immunoSEQ multiplex PCR; TCRdb keeps in-frame clones, though not all of them. Of 280,000 or so clones listed, roughly 90% are singletons. This chain joins TRBV27 and TRBJ2-5; TRBD2 matches 8 bases. Sequencing was done on a sample of peripheral blood. This receptor was taken from a woman aged 60-75 years with acute or convalescent COVID-19. CDR3 in amino acids: CASSAGTRGIETQYF. For the CDR3, the DNA is TGTGCCAGCAGCGCCGGGACTAGAGGAATCGAGACCCAGTACTTC.